This T cell receptor beta chain came from a study of patients and donors after allogeneic stem cell transplantation. TCRdb ran MiXCR on the RT-PCR reads and lists one entry per CDR3 protein. This table holds 150,000 to 250,000 distinct CDR3 sequences, around two fifths found once. The germline gives CDR1 MNHEY, CDR2 SVGAGI. The V and J ends lost 5 bases and 0 bases, in that order; junction bases with no gene match: 7. The CDR3 has 17 residues. This rearrangement joins TRBV6-5 to TRBJ1-3; TRBD1 agrees at 10 bases. The source material was blood, either unsorted or a sorted T cell fraction (not recorded which). The receptor was isolated from a human donor who was either an allogeneic HSCT recipient or a stem cell or donor lymphocyte infusion donor (not recorded which). It is not recorded whose cells these are; they may come from a transplant donor. The CDR3 spells CASSAGTGAFSGNTIYF. The CDR3 nucleotides read TGTGCCAGCAGTGCCGGGACAGGGGCCTTCTCTGGAAACACCATATATTTT.